These 19 T cell receptor beta chains originate from one sample sequenced in a study of cytomegalovirus exposure and HLA in healthy donors. Data came from immunoSEQ multiplex PCR; TCRdb stores just in-frame clones and leaves some out. This table holds over 200,000 clones, around 90% found once. The sequenced sample consisted of PBMCs. These receptor sequences come from a woman aged 18-29 years in good health and CMV-seropositive.

About this clone itself: This specimen includes other DNA sequences encoding the same CDR3. The rearrangement uses TRBV18 and TRBJ1-5, with 7 bases matching TRBD1. V dropped 3 bases and J dropped 7; count of bases not matched to a gene: 3. Per germline, CDR1 KGHSH and CDR2 LQKENI. This CDR3 is 13 amino acids long. CDR3 DNA: TGTGCCAGCTCACCGGGGACAGACCAGCCCCAGCATTTT. Its protein product is CASSPGTDQPQHF.

The chain joins TRBV18 to TRBJ2-5; D gene ambiguous. The CDR3 length is 15 residues. With 0 bases removed from V and 2 bases from J, the gap between germline ends came to 10 bases. Germline V lookup: CDR1 KGHSH, CDR2 LQKENI. In DNA, the CDR3 is TGTGCCAGCTCACCACCGAAGCCTCAACAAGAGACCCAGTACTTC. Its translation is CASSPPKPQQETQYF.

This chain links TRBV28 with TRBJ1-3, with TRBD1 matching 7 bases. The germline V gene encodes CDR1 MDHEN and CDR2 SYDVKM. The ends lost 2 bases at V and 3 bases at J; junction bases unmatched: 4. This CDR3 is built from 15 residues. The CDR3: CASSLRPGGGNTIYF. CDR3 in DNA: TGTGCCAGCAGTTTAAGGCCAGGGGGTGGAAACACCATATATTTT. The whole variable domain, remainder taken from reference TRBV28 and TRBJ1-3, is DVKVTQSSRYLVKRTGEKVFLECVQDMDHENMFWYRQDPGLGLRLIYFSYDVKMKEKGDIPEGYSVSREKKERFSLILESASTNQTSMYLCASSLRPGGGNTIYFGEGSWLTVV.

The chain is built from TRBV11-3 and TRBJ2-2; 9 bases match TRBD2. The J segment lost 1 base and the V segment lost 5 bases, leaving 5 bases of the junction unmatched. The CDR3 has 16 residues. The germline CDR1 and CDR2 sequences are SGHNT and YENEEA. The CDR3 spells CASSGRLAENTGELFF. As DNA, the CDR3 is TGTGCCAGCAGCGGCCGACTAGCGGAGAACACCGGGGAGCTGTTTTTT.

This chain connects TRBV7-9 to TRBJ2-1; the D gene is possibly TRBD1 (5 bases). This CDR3 region has 12 residues. Germline values: CDR1 SEHNR, CDR2 FQNEAQ (reference sequence). V lost 10 bases and J lost 4, with 11 bases in between. The CDR3 nucleotides read TGTGCCACTACAGGAGCTTACAATGAGCAGTTCTTC. Amino acids: CATTGAYNEQFF.

This chain connects TRBV14 to TRBJ1-1; D is unresolved. V lost 1 base to trimming and J lost 1 base, with 4 bases between them. The CDR3 is made up of 13 amino acids. Germline values: CDR1 SGHDN, CDR2 FVKESK. Here the CDR3 DNA reads TGTGCCAGCAGCCAAGCCGGGAACACTGAAGCTTTCTTT. Residues: CASSQAGNTEAFF.

The chain joins TRBV7-2 to TRBJ2-7, with TRBD2 identical over 14 bases. With 5 bases clipped from V and 2 bases from J, the junction kept 14 bases outside the gene matches. The CDR3 spans 19 residues. Germline CDR1 is SGHTA and CDR2 is FQGNSA. As DNA, the CDR3 is TGTGCCAGCAGCAACCCCCGTGGACTAGCGGGAGGACTAACCTACGAGCAGTACTTC. Amino acid sequence: CASSNPRGLAGGLTYEQYF. The variable domain in full, with the rest retrieved from reference TRBV7-2 and TRBJ2-7, is GAGVSQSPSNKVTEKGKDVELRCDPISGHTALYWYRQSLGQGLEFLIYFQGNSAPDKSGLPSDRFSAERTGGSVSTLTIQRTQQEDSAVYLCASSNPRGLAGGLTYEQYFGPGTRLTVT.

This chain links TRBV6-5 with TRBJ2-3; TRBD2 aligns across 10 bases. Germline V lookup: CDR1 MNHEY, CDR2 SVGAGI. With 0 bases clipped from V and 10 bases from J, the junction kept 4 bases outside the gene matches. This CDR3 comprises 14 residues. The CDR3 DNA sequence: TGTGCCAGCAGTTACTCAGGGACTAGCGATTCGCAGTATTTT. It codes for CASSYSGTSDSQYF.

The rearrangement uses TRBV4-1 and TRBJ1-2; 10 nucleotides agree with TRBD1. Germline-derived CDR1 and CDR2 are MGHRA and YSYEKL. The CDR3 contains 17 residues. The ends lost 1 base at V and 8 bases at J; junction bases unmatched: 13. The CDR3 region is CASSQAPRQGARVGYTF. Written as DNA, the CDR3 is TGCGCCAGCAGCCAAGCCCCCCGACAGGGGGCGAGAGTGGGCTACACCTTC.

This rearrangement joins TRBV5-1 to TRBJ2-5; D not certain. Per germline, CDR1 SGHRS and CDR2 YFSETQ. The V end was cut by 0 bases, the J end by 1 base, with 4 bases between. This CDR3 spans 13 amino acids. The CDR3 bases are TGCGCCAGCAGCTTGGTCCTCCAAGAGACCCAGTACTTC. This gives the protein CASSLVLQETQYF.

The chain employs TRBV4-2 and TRBJ1-2; D gene uncertain. The CDR3 length is 13 residues. Trimming took off 4 bases at V and 2 bases at J, with 8 bases between the two ends. CDR1 LGHNA and CDR2 YNFKEQ come from the germline V gene. CDR3 bases: TGTGCCAGCAGCCGACGGGGAAACTATGGCTACACCTTC. Protein: CASSRRGNYGYTF.

The gene calls are TRBV15 and TRBJ1-1; D uncertain. The V gene's germline CDR1 is LNHNV and CDR2 YYDKDF (reference sequence). Trimming stripped 1 base from V and 5 bases from J, with 14 bases between. The CDR3 has 15 residues. CDR3 sequence (DNA): TGTGCCACCAGCAGAGGGGGTGGAGGGAGGACTGAAGCTTTCTTT. Encoded protein: CATSRGGGGRTEAFF. The variable domain in full, completed from reference TRBV15 and TRBJ1-1, reads DAMVIQNPRYQVTQFGKPVTLSCSQTLNHNVMYWYQQKSSQAPKLLFHYYDKDFNNEADTPDNFQSRRPNTSFCFLDIRSPGLGDTAMYLCATSRGGGGRTEAFFGQGTRLTVV.

This chain uses TRBV13 with TRBJ2-3; 10 bases match TRBD2. There are 17 residues in the CDR3. Losses at the gene ends were 5 bases for V and 2 bases for J; bases not matched to a gene: 10. Germline lookup yields CDR1 PRHDT and CDR2 FYEKMQ (reference sequence). CDR3 coding DNA: TGTGCCAGCAGCCCCCGGACTAGCGGAGGGCTCACAGATACGCAGTATTTT. Translated, it gives CASSPRTSGGLTDTQYF.

This chain connects TRBV7-6 to TRBJ1-3; perhaps TRBD1 as D (6 bases). Trimming pared 4 bases from V and 0 bases from J, leaving 16 bases between. Germline assignment: CDR1 SGHVS and CDR2 FNYEAQ. This CDR3 spans 17 amino acids. CDR3 in amino acids: CASSYRGDTYSGNTIYF. DNA for the CDR3: TGTGCCAGCAGCTACCGAGGGGACACTTACTCTGGAAACACCATATATTTT.

This chain uses TRBV7-3 with TRBJ1-2, with D tentatively TRBD1 (6 bases). V dropped 5 bases and J dropped 8 bases, with 15 bases sitting between them. Germline values: CDR1 SGHTA, CDR2 FQGTGA. This CDR3 has 13 amino acids. CDR3 bases: TGTGCCAGCAGCCCGACGAGCGACAGGGGCTACACCTTC. Translating gives CASSPTSDRGYTF.

This CDR3 reads CAWSAPMDEQFF. The CDR3 region has the DNA TGTGCCTGGAGTGCCCCTATGGATGAGCAGTTCTTC. This chain connects TRBV30 to TRBJ2-1; unclear D gene. Trimming left V 1 base short and J 8 bases short, with 9 bases between. Germline V lookup: CDR1 GTSNPN, CDR2 SVGIG (reference sequence). The CDR3 has 12 amino acids.

The rearrangement uses TRBV15 and TRBJ1-4; TRBD1 might be the D (5 bases). V was clipped by 5 bases and J by 8 bases, with 15 bases between them. CDR3 length: 14 amino acids. Germline CDR1 reads LNHNV; CDR2 reads YYDKDF (reference sequence). CDR3 nucleotides: TGTGCCACCAGCCGCTTCGGGGGTGGAGAAAAACTGTTTTTT. Its translation is CATSRFGGGEKLFF.

The chain carries TRBV6-1 and TRBJ2-7; 9 bases map to TRBD1. The germline CDR1 and CDR2 sequences are MNHNS and SASEGT. V lost 0 bases to trimming and J lost 6 bases; unmatched junction nucleotides: 12. CDR3 length equals 17 residues. Here the CDR3 reads CASSEAETWDRVSEQYF. CDR3 sequence (DNA): TGTGCCAGCAGTGAAGCGGAAACGTGGGACAGGGTGTCCGAGCAGTACTTC.

This clone was counted a single time. V gene TRBV29-1 combines with J gene TRBJ2-2; D is unresolved. V lost 5 bases and J 3 bases, leaving 13 bases between the germline ends. The CDR3 runs 14 residues. The germline V gene has CDR1 SQVTM and CDR2 ANQGSEA. CDR3 amino acids: CSVPSPRHTGELFF. DNA of the CDR3: TGCAGCGTTCCATCCCCGCGGCACACCGGGGAGCTGTTTTTT.